A single count supports the clone carrying this T cell receptor beta chain. Its matching antigen is unknown. This specimen belongs to a study of shared clonotypes between healthy human individuals. About the research overall: The study used three CD4 naive, three CD4 memory, two CD8 naive and one CD8 memory plate per donor. General study points: The expectation was that sequencing depth would affect clonotype sharing among donors. Represented diversity (both genetic and exposure-history) was limited by the small number of donors.

CD4+ cells yielded CD45RA+ naive and CD45RA-negative memory subsets. V gave up 4 bases and J gave up 3 bases; unmatched junction bases: 6. The CDR3 spans 16 residues. CDR1 is SGHTA, CDR2 FQGNSA, per germline. Profiled with immunoSEQ multiplex PCR; TCRdb holds only in-frame clones, not every one. Of some 650,000 clones in the sample, almost 97% were seen once. The chain recombines TRBV7-2 with TRBJ2-2, with 9 bases identical to TRBD2. The TCR comes from a woman younger than 45 in good health. The sequenced sample was naive CD4+ T cells sorted from blood. As to subset: CD45RA+ positively selected. CDR3 sequence reads: CASSWSGRLDTGELFF. The DNA of the CDR3 is TGTGCCAGCAGCTGGAGCGGGAGGTTGGACACCGGGGAGCTGTTTTTT.